These 29 T cell receptor beta chains share one sample of origin, sequenced in a study of T-cell memory formation after mild COVID-19. A single record per CDR3 protein comes from TCRdb applying MiXCR to the 5' RACE reads. The data show 360,000 or so distinct CDR3 sequences, 25% to 30% seen once. Material: PBMCs or a T cell subset sorted from them (not recorded which). Receptors originate from an adult woman who had mild COVID-19 (a few samples of this study predate the infection). Cell type and time point are not known.

The DNA for the CDR3 is TGTGCCAGCAGTAAACAGGGACAGGAAAAACTGTTTTTT. This gives the protein CASSKQGQEKLFF. This chain connects TRBV6-1 to TRBJ1-4, with TRBD1 matching over 7 bases. V was clipped by 5 bases and J by 8 bases; unmatched bases: 5. The germline V gene has CDR1 MNHNS and CDR2 SASEGT. The CDR3 runs to 13 residues.

This chain links TRBV7-8 with TRBJ1-5; D is possibly TRBD1 (5 bases). Germline-derived CDR1 and CDR2 are SGHVS and FQNEAQ. Trimming left V 0 bases short and J 5 bases short, with 14 bases between. This CDR3 is built from 16 residues. The CDR3, as DNA: TGTGCCAGCAGCTTAGCCCGGGACCGTTTTTATCAGCCCCAGCATTTT. The encoded protein is CASSLARDRFYQPQHF.

The chain links TRBV5-8 to TRBJ1-5; the D gene is possibly TRBD1 (5 bases). This CDR3 has 15 residues. Germline V gives CDR1 SGHTS, CDR2 YDEGEE. The V and J ends lost 0 bases and 5 bases respectively, with 12 bases between them. CDR3 in amino acids: CASSLVTDSDQPQHF. DNA of the CDR3: TGTGCCAGCAGCTTGGTAACCGACAGCGATCAGCCCCAGCATTTT.

V usage is TRBV4-2 and J usage is TRBJ1-2, with 8 nucleotides matching TRBD1. CDR3 length: 15 amino acids. V was pared by 1 base and J by 2 bases, with 3 bases of the junction left unmatched. Germline V CDR1 and CDR2: LGHNA, YNFKEQ. Written as DNA, the CDR3 is TGTGCCAGCAGCCAAGTTCCAGGGGGCAACTATGGCTACACCTTC. Its translation: CASSQVPGGNYGYTF.

The chain couples TRBV6-5 to TRBJ2-2; TRBD2 matches at 8 bases. There are 17 residues in the CDR3. Trimming removed 4 bases from V and 4 bases from J; junction bases left unmatched: 11. Germline CDR1 reads MNHEY; CDR2 reads SVGAGI. CDR3 residues: CASSFSPGGPVTGELFF. DNA for the CDR3: TGTGCCAGCAGTTTTAGTCCGGGGGGGCCTGTCACCGGGGAGCTGTTTTTT.

The rearrangement joins TRBV7-2 to TRBJ2-1; TRBD2 might be the D (5 bases). This CDR3 contains 15 residues. The germline V gene has CDR1 SGHTA and CDR2 FQGNSA. The V and J ends lost 5 bases and 0 bases respectively, with 11 bases between them. CDR3 nucleotides: TGTGCCAGCAGCCCTGCGGGTAGCTCCTACAATGAGCAGTTCTTC. This translates into CASSPAGSSYNEQFF.

V and J are TRBV6-1 and TRBJ2-5, with 7 bases identical to TRBD1. Germline loops: CDR1 MNHNS, CDR2 SASEGT. Losses at the gene ends were 6 bases for V and 0 bases for J; bases not matched to a gene: 7. This CDR3 is built from 15 residues. The CDR3 coding sequence is TGTGCCAGCAGGGCGGACAGGATGTACCAAGAGACCCAGTACTTC. Translated: CASRADRMYQETQYF.

The genes are TRBV13 and TRBJ1-2; D gene uncertain. CDR1 PRHDT and CDR2 FYEKMQ come from the germline V gene (reference sequence). The V gene lost 5 bases and the J gene lost 6 bases, with 16 bases spanning the gap. The CDR3 runs 14 residues. Written as DNA, the CDR3 is TGTGCCAGCAGCCCGCGCGTTGTTTCTAATGGCTACACCTTC. It codes for CASSPRVVSNGYTF.

This clonotype has only a few counts. This chain uses TRBV12-3 or TRBV12-4 with TRBJ1-2; the D gene is possibly TRBD1 (5 bases). V lost 8 bases and J 1 base, leaving 14 bases between the germline ends. This CDR3 is built from 14 residues. CDR3: CASGRGLDNYGYTF. The CDR3 DNA follows: TGTGCCAGCGGTCGGGGCCTGGATAACTATGGCTACACCTTC.

CDR3 loop: CASSYLPTGEQYF. The CDR3 region has the DNA TGTGCCAGCAGCTACCTCCCGACTGGCGAGCAGTACTTC. V is TRBV5-6 and J is TRBJ2-7; D gene uncertain. This CDR3 region has 13 residues. Trimming pared 3 bases from V and 6 bases from J, leaving 13 bases between. Germline V gene sequence: CDR1 SGHDT, CDR2 YYEEEE. Combining the CDR3 with reference TRBV5-6 and TRBJ2-7 gives the whole variable domain DAGVTQSPTHLIKTRGQQVTLRCSPKSGHDTVSWYQQALGQGPQFIFQYYEEEERQRGNFPDRFSGHQFPNYSSELNVNALLLGDSALYLCASSYLPTGEQYFGPGTRLTVT.

V usage is TRBV4-2 and J usage is TRBJ2-4, with D perhaps TRBD1 (6 bases). Trimming removed 5 bases at V and 3 bases at J, with 14 bases between. Germline assignment: CDR1 LGHNA and CDR2 YNFKEQ. This CDR3 comprises 15 residues. CDR3 sequence: CASSLQGEDKNIQYF. The CDR3 DNA is TGTGCCAGCAGCTTACAGGGAGAAGACAAAAACATTCAGTACTTC.

The chain is built from TRBV7-8 and TRBJ2-1, with 10 positions matching TRBD2. Germline trimming cut 5 bases from V and 9 bases from J; bases unmatched to any gene: 10. This CDR3 comprises 15 residues. Germline V lookup: CDR1 SGHVS, CDR2 FQNEAQ. The CDR3 spells CASSRAGGSFVEQFF. The CDR3 DNA is TGTGCCAGCAGCAGAGCGGGAGGGTCTTTCGTTGAGCAGTTCTTC.

The CDR3: CASSLALGNTGELFF. In DNA form, the CDR3 reads TGTGCCAGCAGCTTAGCTCTAGGGAACACCGGGGAGCTGTTTTTT. The rearrangement joins TRBV11-3 to TRBJ2-2; D is ambiguous. The CDR3 spans 15 residues. The germline V gene encodes CDR1 SGHNT and CDR2 YENEEA. V lost 1 base to trimming and J lost 1 base, with 7 bases between them.

As DNA, the CDR3 is TGTGCCAGCAGCCAAGAATTAGGCACTGAAGCTTTCTTT. Translation gives CASSQELGTEAFF. V gene TRBV14 combines with J gene TRBJ1-1; no reliable D call. Trimming took 0 bases from V and 4 from J, leaving 6 bases between them. Germline V gene sequence: CDR1 SGHDN, CDR2 FVKESK. The CDR3 covers 13 residues.

The table lists this clonotype with a few counts. The genes are TRBV12-3 or TRBV12-4 and TRBJ2-1, with D uncertain. Trimming pared 3 bases from V and 8 bases from J, leaving 17 bases between. CDR3 length equals 15 residues. CDR3 nucleotides: TGTGCCAGCAGTTTCTCGGCTAGGGTTAAATATGAGCAGTTCTTC. This encodes CASSFSARVKYEQFF.

The gene calls are TRBV5-1 and TRBJ1-1; D not resolved. The length of the CDR3 is 15 residues. V was shortened by 0 bases and J by 5 bases, with 14 bases between the two germline ends. The germline V gene encodes CDR1 SGHRS and CDR2 YFSETQ. The CDR3 DNA is TGCGCCAGCAGCTTGGAGGTTCGGTCGGCTACTGAAGCTTTCTTT. It codes for CASSLEVRSATEAFF.

The CDR3 DNA reads TGTGCCAGCAGCTGGGACAGTGGTGAAGCTTTCTTT. It yields the protein CASSWDSGEAFF. The chain links TRBV12-3 or TRBV12-4 to TRBJ1-1, with 7 bases lining up with TRBD1. The CDR3 has 12 amino acids. With V trimmed by 6 bases and J by 7 bases, 5 bases remained unmatched.

This clonotype was seen only a few times. CDR3 sequence reads: CASRDRVETQYF. As DNA, the CDR3 is TGTGCCAGCAGGGACAGGGTAGAGACCCAGTACTTC. The genes are TRBV6-2 or TRBV6-3 and TRBJ2-5; 8 bases map to TRBD1. Germline CDR1 MNHEY, CDR2 SVGEGT. The V segment lost 6 bases and the J segment 4 bases; nucleotides outside the gene matches: 1. The CDR3 totals 12 residues.

The rearrangement uses TRBV3-1 and TRBJ1-1, with 7 bases lining up with TRBD1. Germline CDR1 and CDR2: LGHDT and YNNKEL (reference sequence). The V gene end was trimmed by 0 bases and the J gene end by 6 bases; junction bases not matched to a gene: 7. This CDR3 contains 15 residues. CDR3 DNA sequence: TGTGCCAGCAGCCAAGAAGTTTACGGACAGGCTGAAGCTTTCTTT. Amino acids: CASSQEVYGQAEAFF. Based on the CDR3 plus reference TRBV3-1 and TRBJ1-1, the full variable domain is DTAVSQTPKYLVTQMGNDKSIKCEQNLGHDTMYWYKQDSKKFLKIMFSYNNKELIINETVPNRFSPKSPDKAHLNLHINSLELGDSAVYFCASSQEVYGQAEAFFGQGTRLTVV.

The chain carries TRBV20-1 and TRBJ1-5, with a tentative D call TRBD1 (5 bases). The germline CDR1 and CDR2 sequences are DFQATT and SNEGSKA (reference sequence). V lost 2 bases, J lost 7 bases, and 15 bases lay in between. CDR3 length equals 14 residues. The CDR3: CSARWARGGQPQHF. The CDR3 nucleotides read TGCAGTGCTAGATGGGCACGGGGCGGGCAGCCCCAGCATTTT.

V and J are TRBV3-1 and TRBJ2-7; D gene uncertain. The CDR3 totals 14 residues. Germline assignment: CDR1 LGHDT and CDR2 YNNKEL (reference sequence). V was trimmed by 0 bases and J by 4 bases, leaving 10 bases between them. The CDR3 DNA reads as TGTGCCAGCAGCCAAGACATAAAGTTGTACGAGCAGTACTTC. Translated: CASSQDIKLYEQYF.

The rearrangement uses TRBV9 and TRBJ2-7; 10 nucleotides agree with TRBD2. In germline, CDR1 is SGDLS, CDR2 YYNGEE. The ends lost 0 bases at V and 5 bases at J; junction bases unmatched: 5. The CDR3 extends over 15 amino acids. DNA of the CDR3: TGTGCCAGCAGCGTAGACAGCGGGAGGGCCAACGAGCAGTACTTC. This gives the protein CASSVDSGRANEQYF.

V usage is TRBV7-9 and J usage is TRBJ1-2, with D tentatively TRBD1 (6 bases). The CDR3 loop spans 13 amino acids. V was pared by 4 bases and J by 8 bases, with 14 bases between. Germline CDR1 and CDR2: SEHNR and FQNEAQ (reference sequence). CDR3 nucleotides: TGTGCCAGCAGCTCTCCGGACAGTGGGGGCTACACCTTC. Its translation: CASSSPDSGGYTF.

This chain joins TRBV7-2 and TRBJ2-7, with 8 bases fitting TRBD2. The CDR3 sequence is 14 residues long. Germline V gives CDR1 SGHTA, CDR2 FQGNSA. Trimming at V came to 5 bases and at J to 2 bases, leaving 5 bases not matched to a gene. The CDR3 loop is CASSPRGGTYEQYF. The CDR3 nucleotides read TGTGCCAGCAGCCCACGCGGGGGGACCTACGAGCAGTACTTC.

The rearrangement uses TRBV6-5 and TRBJ2-3; D may be TRBD2 (7 bases). The CDR3 extends over 19 amino acids. The germline V gene has CDR1 MNHEY and CDR2 SVGAGI. With 5 bases removed from V and 4 bases from J, the gap between germline ends came to 28 bases. DNA of the CDR3: TGTGCCAGCAGTACTAGGGGGGGCCAAGCGGGACGAACGGCAGATACGCAGTATTTT. Protein: CASSTRGGQAGRTADTQYF.

V gene TRBV9 combines with J gene TRBJ1-3, with D possibly being TRBD1 (6 bases). Germline CDR1 SGDLS, CDR2 YYNGEE. CDR3 length: 18 residues. The germline V and J ends were trimmed by 3 bases and 1 base, with 20 bases remaining between them. The CDR3 loop reads CASSAKLDTGFSGNTIYF. The CDR3, as DNA: TGTGCCAGCAGCGCGAAACTTGATACAGGGTTTTCTGGAAACACCATATATTTT.

The V call is TRBV7-2, the J call TRBJ1-3; no firm D call. Trimming took off 5 bases at V and 5 bases at J, with 10 bases between the two ends. CDR1 SGHTA and CDR2 FQGNSA come from the germline V gene. The CDR3 has 13 residues. The CDR3 DNA sequence: TGTGCCAGCAGCGACGCAATGAGAAACACCATATATTTT. It translates to CASSDAMRNTIYF.

This clonotype was seen more than once but under ten times. The chain has TRBV12-3 or TRBV12-4 and TRBJ1-6, with TRBD1 as a possible D gene (5 bases). This CDR3 has 15 residues. The germline V and J ends were trimmed by 5 bases and 9 bases, with 17 bases remaining between them. The CDR3 is CASSPVPGLGSPLHF. DNA of the CDR3: TGTGCCAGCAGTCCAGTCCCGGGACTTGGTTCACCCCTCCACTTT.

This clonotype was counted many times. The rearrangement links TRBV20-1 to TRBJ1-1; perhaps TRBD1 as D (6 bases). V lost 3 bases and J 0 bases, leaving 11 bases between the germline ends. The CDR3 spans 14 residues. The germline gives CDR1 DFQATT, CDR2 SNEGSKA (reference sequence). CDR3 DNA: TGCAGTGCTAGCGAAGGGGGAATGAACACTGAAGCTTTCTTT. Translating it yields CSASEGGMNTEAFF.